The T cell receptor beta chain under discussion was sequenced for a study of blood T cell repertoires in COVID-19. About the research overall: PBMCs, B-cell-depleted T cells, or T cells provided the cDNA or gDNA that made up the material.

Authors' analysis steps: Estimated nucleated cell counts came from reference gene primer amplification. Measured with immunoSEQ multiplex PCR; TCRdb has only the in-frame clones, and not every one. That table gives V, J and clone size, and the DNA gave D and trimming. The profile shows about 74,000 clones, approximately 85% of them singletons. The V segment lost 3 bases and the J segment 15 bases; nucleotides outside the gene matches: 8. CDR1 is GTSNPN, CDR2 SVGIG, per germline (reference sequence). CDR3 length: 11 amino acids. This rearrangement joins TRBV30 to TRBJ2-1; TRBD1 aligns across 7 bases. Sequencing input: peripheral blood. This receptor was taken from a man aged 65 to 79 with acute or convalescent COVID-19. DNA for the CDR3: TGTGCCTGGAGCCCCGGGACAGCTCCGTTCTTC. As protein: CAWSPGTAPFF.